One and the same sample provided the 5 T cell receptor beta chains below, sequenced in a study of T cells after yellow fever vaccination (dated by TCRdb to between 2019 and 2020). The library was built by means of 5' RACE. The sequencer was an Illumina HiSeq 2500. Starting from the raw public reads, TCRdb applied fastp trimming at Q25, assembled clones with MiXCR and retained in-frame beta chains. Rows are unified per CDR3 protein, each entry keeping the most common DNA and genes. The sample data list 46,000 or so distinct CDR3 sequences, and 5.5% to 8% of these were observed just once. 10% of the sample comes from the top ten. In light of the paper, this sample's treatment or condition label describes: live attenuated yellow fever vaccine strain. The source was PBMCs, either bulk or a sorted T-cell subset (CD4+, CD8+, memory, or dextramer-sorted; not recorded which), collected 45 days after the yellow fever booster vaccination. Receptors originate from a man aged 30-40 years who received the YFV17D yellow fever vaccine.

V usage is TRBV4-3 and J usage is TRBJ2-1; D ambiguous. Germline CDR1 LGHNA, CDR2 YSLEER. This CDR3 comprises 13 residues. Trimming left V 1 base short and J 9 bases short, with 10 bases between. CDR3 in DNA: TGCGCCAGCAGCCAAGGTACCCAGTTTGAGCAGTTCTTC. Encoded protein: CASSQGTQFEQFF.

This clonotype was detected many times. The chain uses TRBV7-2 and TRBJ1-2; TRBD1 might be the D (5 bases). The length of the CDR3 is 18 residues. CDR1 and CDR2 from the germline V gene are SGHTA and FQGNSA. V shed 5 bases and J shed 0 bases, with 22 bases lying between them. CDR3: CASSPRRGSGSPNYGYTF. CDR3 coding DNA: TGTGCCAGCAGCCCTCGTAGGGGTTCGGGCAGCCCTAACTATGGCTACACCTTC.

This clonotype was detected only a few times. The J gene is TRBJ2-1, the V gene TRBV20-1, with 8 bases lining up with TRBD2. The CDR3 extends over 12 amino acids. The V gene's germline CDR1 is DFQATT and CDR2 SNEGSKA (reference sequence). Trimming cost V 5 bases and J 15 bases; bases outside gene matches: 12. DNA of the CDR3: TGCAGTGCTGGACCACTTAGCGGGACTCCGTTCTTC. Its translation is CSAGPLSGTPFF.

This clonotype appeared many times. The chain employs TRBV4-3 and TRBJ2-1; D is possibly TRBD1 (5 bases). This CDR3 comprises 17 residues. The germline V gene encodes CDR1 LGHNA and CDR2 YSLEER. V was pared by 0 bases and J by 3 bases, with 15 bases between. The CDR3 DNA sequence: TGCGCCAGCAGCCAAGATATGAGAGACAGTTTCTACAATGAGCAGTTCTTC. Translation: CASSQDMRDSFYNEQFF.

There are many counts of this clonotype. This chain joins TRBV18 and TRBJ2-3; maybe TRBD2 (5 bases). This CDR3 region has 13 residues. The V end lost 3 bases, the J end lost 2 bases, and 6 bases lay between the germline ends. Germline CDR1 is KGHSH and CDR2 is LQKENI. The CDR3 loop is CASSPGVTDTQYF. The CDR3 coding sequence is TGTGCCAGCTCACCCGGGGTCACAGATACGCAGTATTTT. The whole variable domain, filled in from reference TRBV18 and TRBJ2-3, reads NAGVMQNPRHLVRRRGQEARLRCSPMKGHSHVYWYRQLPEEGLKFMVYLQKENIIDESGMPKERFSAEFPKEGPSILRIQQVVRGDSAAYFCASSPGVTDTQYFGPGTRLTVL.